This note documents a single T cell receptor beta chain sequence. What it binds is not known. Since all of the isolated RNA was reverse transcribed, expressed TCRB transcripts were what got sequenced. Assay: immunoSEQ multiplex PCR; the TCRdb copy retains only in-frame clones and omits some. Of 250,000 to 350,000 clones in the sample, roughly an eighth were seen once. The data were taken from a study of beta chain features in type 1 diabetes. Study summary: Patients were similar to healthy donors in age and gender (as well as in cell yields).

Study outcomes and limitations: Researchers reported that naive, central memory and Treg TCRB repertoires appeared more similar in patients than in healthy donors. Researchers report that Type 1 diabetes patients had moderately but significantly shorter TCRB CDR3s across all four CD4+ subsets.

V lost 6 bases and J lost 1, with 7 bases in between. Germline V gene data show CDR1 as SNHLY and CDR2 as FYNNEI. The CDR3 length is 12 residues. Sequenced input: naive CD4+ T cells from blood. This chain joins TRBV2 and TRBJ2-7; no firm D call. This clonotype originated in a man aged 25 to 40 with type 1 diabetes. CDR3 amino acids: CASSPFSYEQYF. The CDR3 bases are TGTGCCAGCAGCCCATTTTCCTACGAGCAGTACTTC.